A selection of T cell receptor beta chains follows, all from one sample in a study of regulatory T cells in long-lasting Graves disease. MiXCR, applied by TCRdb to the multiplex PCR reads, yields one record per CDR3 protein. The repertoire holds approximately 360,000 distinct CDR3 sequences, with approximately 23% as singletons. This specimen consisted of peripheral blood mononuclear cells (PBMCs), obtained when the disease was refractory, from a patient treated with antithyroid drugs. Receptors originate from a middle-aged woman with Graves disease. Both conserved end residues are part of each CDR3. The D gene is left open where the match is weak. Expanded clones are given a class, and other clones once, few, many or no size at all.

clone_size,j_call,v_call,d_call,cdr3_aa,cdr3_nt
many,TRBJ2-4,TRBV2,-,CASSERGESIQYF,TGTGCCAGCAGTGAAAGGGGGGAAAGCATTCAGTACTTC
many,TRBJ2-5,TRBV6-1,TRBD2,CASSLALAGRETQYF,TGTGCCAGCAGTCTGGCCCTAGCGGGTCGGGAGACCCAGTACTTC
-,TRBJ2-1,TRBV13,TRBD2,CASSLASAGGVRDEQFF,TGTGCCAGCAGCTTAGCCTCAGCGGGAGGGGTTCGCGATGAGCAGTTCTTC
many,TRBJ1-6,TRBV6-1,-,CATSALWQATSPLHF,TGTGCCACCTCCGCACTTTGGCAGGCTACTTCACCCCTCCACTTT
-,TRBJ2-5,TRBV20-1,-,CSAREPGWGETQYF,TGCAGTGCTAGAGAGCCCGGTTGGGGAGAGACCCAGTACTTC
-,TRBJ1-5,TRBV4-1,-,CASSQALGGNQPQHF,TGCGCCAGCAGCCAAGCGCTGGGGGGCAATCAGCCCCAGCATTTT
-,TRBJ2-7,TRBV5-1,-,CASSLPSGFYEQYF,TGCGCCAGCAGCTTACCGTCGGGGTTCTACGAGCAGTACTTC
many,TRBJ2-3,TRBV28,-,CASSWTDTQYF,TGTGCCAGCAGTTGGACAGATACGCAGTATTTT
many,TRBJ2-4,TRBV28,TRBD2,CASSFRSGEGIAKNIQYF,TGTGCCAGCAGTTTTCGATCTGGGGAGGGGATAGCCAAAAACATTCAGTACTTC
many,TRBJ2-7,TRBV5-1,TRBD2,CASSLETSGTYEQYF,TGCGCCAGCAGCTTGGAGACTAGCGGAACCTACGAGCAGTACTTC
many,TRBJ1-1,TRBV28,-,CASRITGTNLRYTEAFF,TGTGCCAGCAGAATCACCGGGACCAACCTACGATATACTGAAGCTTTCTTT
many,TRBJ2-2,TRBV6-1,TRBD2,CASSRATSVTGELFF,TGTGCCAGCAGCCGGGCGACTAGCGTAACCGGGGAGCTGTTTTTT
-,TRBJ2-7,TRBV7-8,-,CASSLVASSYEQYF,TGTGCCAGCAGCTTAGTAGCCAGCTCCTACGAGCAGTACTTC
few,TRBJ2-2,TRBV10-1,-,CASSESSGSGELFF,TGCGCCAGCAGTGAGTCGTCAGGGTCCGGGGAGCTGTTTTTT
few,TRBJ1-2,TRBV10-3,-,CAISEGPPAGYYGYTF,TGTGCCATCAGTGAAGGGCCCCCGGCTGGCTACTATGGCTACACCTTC
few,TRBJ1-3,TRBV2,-,CASSDYHIGGNTIYF,TGTGCCAGCAGTGACTACCACATCGGAGGAAACACCATATATTTT
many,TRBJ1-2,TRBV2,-,CASSEVVVLYGYTF,TGTGCCAGCAGCGAGGTGGTGGTCCTTTATGGCTACACCTTC
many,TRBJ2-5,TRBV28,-,CASSLPRAETQYF,TGTGCCAGCAGTTTACCCCGAGCGGAGACCCAGTACTTC
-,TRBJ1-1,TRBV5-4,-,CASSATERVWNTEAFF,TGTGCCAGCAGCGCCACAGAACGAGTGTGGAACACTGAAGCTTTCTTT
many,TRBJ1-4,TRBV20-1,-,CSALLATNEKLFF,TGCAGTGCTCTTCTTGCAACTAATGAAAAACTGTTTTTT
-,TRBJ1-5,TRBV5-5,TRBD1,CTSSPYPTGNNQPQHF,TGTACCAGCAGCCCCTATCCGACAGGGAACAATCAGCCCCAGCATTTT
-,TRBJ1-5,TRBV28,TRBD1,CASSFAGTGEAQPQHF,TGTGCCAGCAGTTTCGCCGGGACAGGGGAGGCTCAGCCCCAGCATTTT
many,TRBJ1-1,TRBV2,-,CASSPRTDYTEAFF,TGTGCCAGCAGTCCGAGGACGGATTACACTGAAGCTTTCTTT
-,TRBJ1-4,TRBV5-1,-,CASSLGGHGNNEKLFF,TGCGCCAGCAGCTTGGGGGGACACGGGAATAATGAAAAACTGTTTTTT
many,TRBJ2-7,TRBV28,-,CASSPGLQIHEQYF,TGTGCCAGCAGCCCAGGGCTGCAAATCCACGAGCAGTACTTC
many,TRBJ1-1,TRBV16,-,CASSHPADTEAFF,TGTGCCAGCAGCCACCCGGCAGACACTGAAGCTTTCTTT
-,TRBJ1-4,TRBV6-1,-,CASRIGLRDTNEKLFF,TGTGCCAGCAGAATCGGACTGCGGGACACTAATGAAAAACTGTTTTTT
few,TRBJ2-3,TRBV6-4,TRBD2,CASSELAGGPEDTQYF,TGTGCCAGCAGTGAGTTAGCGGGAGGGCCCGAAGATACGCAGTATTTT
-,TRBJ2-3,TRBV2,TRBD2,CASSGDSGKSTDTQYF,TGTGCCAGCAGTGGGGATAGCGGGAAGTCCACAGATACGCAGTATTTT
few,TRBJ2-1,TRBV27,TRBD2,CASSLSGSSAEQFF,TGTGCCAGCAGCCTTAGCGGGAGTTCGGCCGAGCAGTTCTTC
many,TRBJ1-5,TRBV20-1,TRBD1,CSAPRTGASNQPQHF,TGCAGTGCTCCCCGGACAGGAGCCAGCAATCAGCCCCAGCATTTT
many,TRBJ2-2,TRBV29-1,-,CSAVGATTNTGELFF,TGCAGCGCCGTTGGGGCCACCACGAACACCGGGGAGCTGTTTTTT
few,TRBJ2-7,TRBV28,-,CASSLSLTAAYF,TGTGCCAGCAGTTTATCTCTTACAGCCGCGTACTTC
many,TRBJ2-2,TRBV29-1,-,CSVEKDYGELFF,TGCAGCGTTGAAAAGGATTACGGGGAGCTGTTTTTT
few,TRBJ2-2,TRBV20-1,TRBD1,CSASNSDRGWDGELFF,TGCAGTGCTAGCAACTCGGACAGGGGTTGGGACGGGGAGCTGTTTTTT
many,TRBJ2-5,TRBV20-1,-,CSARAGLIETQYF,TGCAGTGCTAGAGCCGGGCTGATTGAGACCCAGTACTTC
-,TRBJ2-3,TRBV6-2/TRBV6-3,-,CASSYIDRTDTQYF,TGTGCCAGCAGTTACATCGACAGAACAGATACGCAGTATTTT
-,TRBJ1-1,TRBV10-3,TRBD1,CAIRDRGTEAFF,TGTGCCATCAGGGACAGGGGTACTGAAGCTTTCTTT
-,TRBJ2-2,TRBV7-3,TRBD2,CASSLGGMGTGELFF,TGTGCCAGCAGCTTGGGAGGGATGGGCACCGGGGAGCTGTTTTTT
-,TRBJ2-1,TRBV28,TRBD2,CASSSSLAGHSYNEQFF,TGTGCCAGCAGTTCTTCACTAGCGGGCCACTCCTACAATGAGCAGTTCTTC
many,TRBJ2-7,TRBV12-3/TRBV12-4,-,CASRLSQGSEQYF,TGTGCCAGCAGACTCTCGCAGGGATCCGAGCAGTACTTC
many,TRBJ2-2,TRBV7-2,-,CASSPPVYDPNTGELFF,TGTGCCAGCAGCCCCCCCGTCTACGACCCCAACACCGGGGAGCTGTTTTTT
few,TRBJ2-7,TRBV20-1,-,CSVIPSGTLPYEQYF,TGCAGTGTTATCCCATCCGGGACTCTTCCTTACGAGCAGTACTTC
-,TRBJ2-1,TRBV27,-,CASSLWGVSYNEQFF,TGTGCCAGCAGTTTATGGGGGGTATCCTACAATGAGCAGTTCTTC
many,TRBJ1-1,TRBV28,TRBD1,CASRGQGFSEAFF,TGTGCCAGCAGAGGACAGGGCTTTTCTGAAGCTTTCTTT
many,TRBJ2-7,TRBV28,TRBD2,CASILSGRDSYEQYF,TGTGCCAGCATCCTTAGCGGGAGGGATTCCTACGAGCAGTACTTC
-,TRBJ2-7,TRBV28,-,CASSTALRGYEQYF,TGTGCCAGCAGCACCGCATTGAGGGGCTACGAGCAGTACTTC
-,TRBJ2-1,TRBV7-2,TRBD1,CASSLAIAGQVYNEQFF,TGTGCCAGCAGCTTAGCGATAGCCGGACAGGTATACAATGAGCAGTTCTTC
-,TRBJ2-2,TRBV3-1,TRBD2,CASSRIAGTTGELFF,TGTGCCAGCAGTCGGATAGCGGGAACCACCGGGGAGCTGTTTTTT
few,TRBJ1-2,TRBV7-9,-,CASSRSGSPTIEGYTF,TGTGCCAGCAGCAGATCCGGGTCCCCAACTATTGAAGGCTACACCTTC
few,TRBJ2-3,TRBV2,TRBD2,CASGGLAGFDTQYF,TGTGCCAGCGGGGGACTAGCGGGATTCGATACGCAGTATTTT
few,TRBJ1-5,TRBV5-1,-,CASSLMKEINQPQHF,TGCGCCAGCAGCTTGATGAAGGAGATCAATCAGCCCCAGCATTTT
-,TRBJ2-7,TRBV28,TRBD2,CASSLVGGFYGQYF,TGTGCCAGCAGTTTAGTGGGAGGGTTTTACGGGCAGTACTTC
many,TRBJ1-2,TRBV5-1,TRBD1,CASSKGQGERYGYTF,TGCGCCAGCAGCAAGGGACAGGGGGAACGCTATGGCTACACCTTC